The sequence of this TCR beta chain was determined in a study of blood T cells in healthy people across ages. Using a J-beta primer mix together with a sample-barcoded 5' primer, a second PCR was run for about 6 to 12 cycles. From the 5' RACE reads, TCRdb called clonotypes with MiXCR, one entry per CDR3 protein. The table has 1.5 million to 2 million distinct CDR3 sequences, almost 35% seen once; the top ten hold around 11%. This clonotype was detected only a few times. The CDR3 covers 14 residues. Germline V lookup: CDR1 SGHRS, CDR2 YFSETQ. The V gene lost 1 base and the J gene lost 1 base, with 8 bases spanning the gap.

This clonotype was sampled from a woman in her 30s in good health. This chain links TRBV5-1 with TRBJ2-5; D call uncertain. Sample: blood. In DNA, the CDR3 is TGCGCCAGCAGCTTGCCGGAGTCCCAAGAGACCCAGTACTTC. This translates into CASSLPESQETQYF.